The 15 T cell receptor beta chains listed next were all sequenced from one sample in a study of T cell clones after liver transplantation. Assay used: immunoSEQ multiplex PCR; TCRdb lists only in-frame clones, some missing. The data contain about 16,000 clones, about 90% of them singletons. Sequencing used CD8+ T cells from blood, obtained before liver transplant. These receptor sequences come from a human donor who received a liver transplant.

This clone appeared a single time. This rearrangement joins TRBV13 to TRBJ1-4, with unresolved D. The germline CDR1 and CDR2 sequences are PRHDT and FYEKMQ (reference sequence). The CDR3 contains 13 residues. The V gene lost 5 bases and the J gene lost 4 bases, with 8 bases spanning the gap. The CDR3 reads CASSPGINEKLFF. CDR3 sequence (DNA): TGTGCCAGCAGCCCCGGGATTAATGAAAAACTGTTTTTT.

This chain connects TRBV30 to TRBJ2-2; tentatively, D is TRBD1 or TRBD2 (6 bases each). CDR1 is GTSNPN, CDR2 SVGIG, per germline (reference sequence). The CDR3 is 15 amino acids. V lost 0 bases and J 4 bases, leaving 12 bases between the germline ends. CDR3 in DNA: TGTGCCTGGAGTGTCGGCTGGGGGGCCACCGGGGAGCTGTTTTTT. Amino acids: CAWSVGWGATGELFF. Variable domain in full (rest from reference TRBV30 and TRBJ2-2): SQTIHQWPATLVQPVGSPLSLECTVEGTSNPNLYWYRQAAGRGLQLLFYSVGIGQISSEVPQNLSASRPQDRQFILSSKKLLLSDSGFYLCAWSVGWGATGELFFGEGSRLTVL.

The chain is built from TRBV6-5 and TRBJ1-1; the D is unclear. Germline CDR1 is MNHEY and CDR2 is SVGAGI. The CDR3 totals 14 residues. V shed 0 bases and J shed 1 base, with 6 bases lying between them. The CDR3 DNA follows: TGTGCCAGCAGTTACTCATGGCAGAACACTGAAGCTTTCTTT. Amino acid sequence: CASSYSWQNTEAFF.

This clone has only one observation. The chain employs TRBV4-3 and TRBJ2-7; D gene uncertain. Germline CDR1 and CDR2: LGHNA and YSLEER. Trimming took off 1 base at V and 6 bases at J, with 16 bases between the two ends. This CDR3 has 15 residues. The CDR3 DNA reads as TGCGCCAGCAGCCAAGGACGAGGAGATACCCGCGAGCAGTACTTC. This encodes CASSQGRGDTREQYF.

The CDR3 DNA is TGTGCCAGCAGCTTATTAGGGACTAGCGGAGACAATGAGCAGTTCTTC. Translating gives CASSLLGTSGDNEQFF. The chain carries TRBV7-6 and TRBJ2-1; the match to TRBD2 covers 11 bases. Losses at the gene ends were 2 bases for V and 5 bases for J; bases not matched to a gene: 5. The CDR3 extends over 16 amino acids. Germline CDR1 reads SGHVS; CDR2 reads FNYEAQ.

V is TRBV27 and J is TRBJ2-7; TRBD2 agrees at 10 bases. V shed 5 bases and J 0 bases; nucleotides not matched to a gene: 7. The CDR3 contains 16 residues. Looked up from germline, CDR1 is MNHEY and CDR2 is SMNVEV (reference sequence). The CDR3 region is CASSASSGSFSYEQYF. The DNA for the CDR3 is TGTGCCAGCAGTGCCTCTAGCGGGAGCTTCTCCTACGAGCAGTACTTC.

The CDR3 DNA reads as TGTGCCAGCAGTATGGGGGGGCATGGCTACACCTTC. Residues: CASSMGGHGYTF. The chain uses TRBV27 and TRBJ1-2, with a possible D match to TRBD1 (6 bases). CDR3 size: 12 residues. Trimming stripped 5 bases from V and 6 bases from J, with 10 bases between. Per germline, CDR1 MNHEY and CDR2 SMNVEV (reference sequence).

CDR3 loop: CASSLESTDTQYF. Written as DNA, the CDR3 is TGTGCCAGCAGCCTAGAGAGCACAGATACGCAGTATTTT. The chain recombines TRBV13 with TRBJ2-3; D remains unclear. Germline loops: CDR1 PRHDT, CDR2 FYEKMQ (reference sequence). Trimming left V 5 bases short and J 0 bases short, with 6 bases between. The CDR3 runs 13 residues.

The genes are TRBV11-3 and TRBJ1-1; D unresolved. Trimming shortened V by 0 bases and J by 2 bases, and 16 bases separated the two germline ends. The CDR3 runs to 17 residues. CDR1 is SGHNT, CDR2 YENEEA, per germline. The CDR3 DNA sequence: TGTGCCAGCAGCTTAGATTTTCATCGAGAGGACAACACTGAAGCTTTCTTT. This translates into CASSLDFHREDNTEAFF.

The gene calls are TRBV4-1 and TRBJ2-5; TRBD1 aligns across 7 bases. The end of the DNA fits TRBJ2-7 better, so the J call may be wrong. Germline V gene sequence: CDR1 MGHRA, CDR2 YSYEKL. The CDR3 length is 18 residues. The CDR3 DNA reads TGCGCCAGCAGCCAAGAAGGTCCCGGGACAGAGATAACCTACGAGCAGTACTTC. Protein: CASSQEGPGTEITYEQYF.

The J gene is TRBJ2-7, the V gene TRBV6-5; the D gene is possibly TRBD2 (6 bases). This CDR3 spans 15 amino acids. V shed 5 bases and J shed 4 bases, with 18 bases lying between them. The V gene's germline CDR1 is MNHEY and CDR2 SVGAGI. The CDR3 is CASSATSGGTYEQYF. The CDR3 DNA sequence: TGTGCCAGCAGTGCAACTTCCGGCGGGACTTACGAGCAGTACTTC.

The gene calls are TRBV30 and TRBJ2-7; D is unresolved. With 0 bases removed from V and 2 bases from J, the gap between germline ends came to 11 bases. This CDR3 spans 14 amino acids. Germline CDR1 GTSNPN, CDR2 SVGIG (reference sequence). CDR3 region: CAWSVPGGPYEQYF. The CDR3 region has the DNA TGTGCCTGGAGTGTACCAGGTGGCCCCTACGAGCAGTACTTC.

The sample holds a few counts of this clone. The chain carries TRBV7-9 and TRBJ1-2, with a tentative D call TRBD1 (5 bases). Germline loops: CDR1 SEHNR, CDR2 FQNEAQ (reference sequence). V dropped 5 bases and J dropped 7 bases, with 8 bases sitting between them. The CDR3 sequence is 11 residues long. The CDR3, as DNA: TGTGCCAGCAGCAACAGGCTTGGCTACACCTTC. Translating gives CASSNRLGYTF.

The CDR3 is CASSPTYGTGAYNEQFF. CDR3 coding DNA: TGTGCCAGCTCACCAACTTACGGGACAGGGGCATACAATGAGCAGTTCTTC. The chain has TRBV18 and TRBJ2-1, with TRBD1 matching over 10 bases. Germline V gene data show CDR1 as KGHSH and CDR2 as LQKENI. The CDR3 extends over 17 amino acids. J lost 4 bases, V lost 2 bases, and 8 bases had no gene match.

The J gene is TRBJ2-7, the V gene TRBV7-6, with 8 bases aligning to TRBD1. Looked up from germline, CDR1 is SGHVS and CDR2 is FNYEAQ. With 5 bases clipped from V and 1 base from J, the junction kept 10 bases outside the gene matches. This CDR3 spans 16 amino acids. In DNA, the CDR3 is TGTGCCAGCAGCCTAAGAGCCGGGACAGGATCCTACGAGCAGTACTTC. This translates into CASSLRAGTGSYEQYF.